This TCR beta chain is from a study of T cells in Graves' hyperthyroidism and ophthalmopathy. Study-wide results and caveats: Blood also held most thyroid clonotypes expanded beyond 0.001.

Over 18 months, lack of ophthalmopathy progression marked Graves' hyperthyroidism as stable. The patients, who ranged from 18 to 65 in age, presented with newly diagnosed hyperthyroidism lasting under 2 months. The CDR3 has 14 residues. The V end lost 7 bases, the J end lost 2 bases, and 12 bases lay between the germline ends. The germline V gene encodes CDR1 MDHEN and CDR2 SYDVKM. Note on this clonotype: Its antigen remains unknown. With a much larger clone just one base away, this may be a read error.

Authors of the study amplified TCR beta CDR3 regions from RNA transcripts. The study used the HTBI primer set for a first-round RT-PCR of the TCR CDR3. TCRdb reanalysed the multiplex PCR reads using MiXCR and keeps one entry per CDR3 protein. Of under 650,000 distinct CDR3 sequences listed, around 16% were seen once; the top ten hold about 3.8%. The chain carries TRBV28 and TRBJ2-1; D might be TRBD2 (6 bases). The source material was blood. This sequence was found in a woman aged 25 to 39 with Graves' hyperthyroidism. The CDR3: CASTLDYPYNEQFF. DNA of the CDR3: TGTGCCAGCACGTTGGACTACCCCTACAATGAGCAGTTCTTC.